Given below is one T cell receptor (beta chain) in context. Germline V gene sequence: CDR1 SGHVS, CDR2 FQNEAQ. This CDR3 is 15 amino acids long. The V gene lost 0 bases and the J gene lost 6 bases, with 15 bases spanning the gap. The source of the sample is a study of T cell changes during pregnancy in multiple sclerosis. Clones were read by immunoSEQ multiplex PCR, and TCRdb kept only the in-frame ones, dropping some. Among about 76,000 clones listed, around 90% were seen once. The chain links TRBV7-8 to TRBJ2-7; possibly TRBD2 for D (5 bases). The TCR originated in a female donor in good health, enrolled as a control in a pregnancy study. This specimen consisted of peripheral blood, obtained after pregnancy. The CDR3 reads CASSLARTSLGEQYF. The DNA for the CDR3 is TGTGCCAGCAGCTTAGCTCGGACTTCCTTGGGCGAGCAGTACTTC. Supplemented by reference TRBV7-8 and TRBJ2-7, the full variable domain reads GAGVSQSPRYKVAKRGQDVALRCDPISGHVSLFWYQQALGQGPEFLTYFQNEAQLDKSGLPSDRFFAERPEGSVSTLKIQRTQQEDSAVYLCASSLARTSLGEQYFGPGTRLTVT.